This passage covers 13 T cell receptor beta chains from one sample sequenced in a study of a mutant IDH1 vaccine in newly diagnosed glioma. Regarding time point: week 23, last vaccination. Vaccine doses each comprised 300 ug of mutant IDH1 20-mer peptide, with topical imiquimod. Clones were read by immunoSEQ multiplex PCR, and TCRdb kept only the in-frame ones, dropping some. The repertoire holds over 25,000 clones, with around 87% as singletons. Their antigen targets remain unknown. Sequenced material: PBMCs, taken from a glioma patient whose treatment included an IDH1 peptide vaccine. Receptors were obtained from a middle-aged man with glioma.

The gene calls are TRBV27 and TRBJ1-1; possible D gene TRBD1, 5 bases. The germline CDR1 and CDR2 sequences are MNHEY and SMNVEV (reference sequence). The CDR3 sequence is 17 residues long. V was shortened by 1 base and J by 0 bases, with 15 bases between the two germline ends. CDR3 loop: CASSLLGFGGMNTEAFF. CDR3 sequence (DNA): TGTGCCAGCAGTTTATTGGGTTTTGGGGGAATGAACACTGAAGCTTTCTTT.

This chain uses TRBV2 with TRBJ2-1, with TRBD1 matching 9 bases. The CDR3 length is 15 residues. The V segment lost 4 bases and the J segment 8 bases; nucleotides outside the gene matches: 9. CDR1 and CDR2 from the germline V gene are SNHLY and FYNNEI. CDR3 protein: CASSAGTGFLYEQFF. The CDR3 DNA follows: TGTGCCAGCAGTGCCGGGACAGGGTTCCTGTATGAGCAGTTCTTC.

The genes are TRBV10-1 and TRBJ2-5; 7 bases are a match to TRBD2. Germline assignment: CDR1 WNHNN and CDR2 SYGVQD (reference sequence). The ends lost 0 bases at V and 9 bases at J; junction bases unmatched: 1. This CDR3 has 12 residues. Written as DNA, the CDR3 is TGCGCCAGCAGTGAGTCTGGGGGGGCCCAGTACTTC. This sequence encodes CASSESGGAQYF.

The V call is TRBV6-4, the J call TRBJ1-1; D is unclear. V lost 7 bases, J lost 0 bases, and 24 bases lay in between. CDR1 is MRHNA, CDR2 SNTAGT, per germline. There are 18 residues in the CDR3. CDR3 nucleotides: TGTGCCAGCACACCGACGAGACACGCCTCCCGCTTGAACACTGAAGCTTTCTTT. This sequence encodes CASTPTRHASRLNTEAFF.

V usage is TRBV6-1 and J usage is TRBJ1-1, with 9 bases fitting TRBD1. Germline values: CDR1 MNHNS, CDR2 SASEGT. V shed 8 bases, J shed 1 base, and the junction held 5 bases outside the gene matches. The length of the CDR3 is 14 residues. The CDR3 DNA sequence: TGTGCCAGCGGCTCACAGGGGGCGAACACTGAAGCTTTCTTT. Residues: CASGSQGANTEAFF.

This rearrangement joins TRBV9 to TRBJ1-3; D is unresolved. Germline CDR1 and CDR2: SGDLS and YYNGEE. V was pared by 4 bases and J by 0 bases, with 14 bases between. The CDR3 loop spans 16 amino acids. CDR3 DNA sequence: TGTGCCAGCAGCCCCAAAACGAGGGTCTCTGGAAACACCATATATTTT. This encodes CASSPKTRVSGNTIYF.

This chain uses TRBV10-3 with TRBJ1-1, with TRBD1 matching 7 bases. Germline V lookup: CDR1 ENHRY, CDR2 SYGVKD. After removal of 8 bases from V and 1 base from J, the junction contained 7 bases not matched to a gene. The CDR3 contains 14 residues. CDR3 sequence (DNA): TGTGCCATCTCACACGGGACAGAGAACACTGAAGCTTTCTTT. It specifies CAISHGTENTEAFF.

In its sample, this clone was seen once. The chain is built from TRBV19 and TRBJ2-2; 14 nucleotides line up with TRBD2. V gave up 7 bases and J gave up 5 bases; unmatched junction bases: 6. Looked up from germline, CDR1 is LNHDA and CDR2 is SQIVND (reference sequence). The CDR3 is 16 amino acids. CDR3 sequence: CASNPTSGGETGELFF. In DNA form, the CDR3 reads TGTGCCAGTAACCCGACTAGCGGGGGGGAAACCGGGGAGCTGTTTTTT. Combining the CDR3 with reference TRBV19 and TRBJ2-2 gives the whole variable domain DGGITQSPKYLFRKEGQNVTLSCEQNLNHDAMYWYRQDPGQGLRLIYYSQIVNDFQKGDIAEGYSVSREKKESFPLTVTSAQKNPTAFYLCASNPTSGGETGELFFGEGSRLTVL.

The V and J genes are TRBV9 and TRBJ2-3, with 13 positions matching TRBD2. The CDR3 is 20 amino acids. CDR1 is SGDLS and CDR2 is YYNGEE in the germline V gene. After removal of 3 bases from V and 1 base from J, the junction contained 14 bases not matched to a gene. Here the CDR3 reads CASSARTSGSRSTRTDTQYF. In DNA form, the CDR3 reads TGTGCCAGCAGCGCGAGGACTAGCGGGAGTCGGTCAACCCGCACAGATACGCAGTATTTT.

The rearrangement joins TRBV2 to TRBJ2-1, with 8 nucleotides matching TRBD2. The ends lost 1 base at V and 4 bases at J; junction bases unmatched: 3. This CDR3 comprises 15 residues. The germline V gene has CDR1 SNHLY and CDR2 FYNNEI. Written as DNA, the CDR3 is TGTGCCAGCAGTGAAGAAGCGGGGGTATACAATGAGCAGTTCTTC. The encoded protein is CASSEEAGVYNEQFF. Looking up the rest from reference TRBV2 and TRBJ2-1 gives the full variable domain: EPEVTQTPSHQVTQMGQEVILRCVPISNHLYFYWYRQILGQKVEFLVSFYNNEISEKSEIFDDQFSVERPDGSNFTLKIRSTKLEDSAMYFCASSEEAGVYNEQFFGPGTRLTVL.

The genes are TRBV7-6 and TRBJ1-4; D gene uncertain. The V gene lost 5 bases and the J gene lost 0 bases, with 16 bases spanning the gap. This CDR3 is 17 amino acids long. Germline V gives CDR1 SGHVS, CDR2 FNYEAQ. The chain's CDR3 is CASSPHKSDATNEKLFF. The CDR3, as DNA: TGTGCCAGCAGCCCTCACAAATCGGACGCAACTAATGAAAAACTGTTTTTT.

The chain uses TRBV6-4 and TRBJ1-5; D call uncertain. The CDR3 runs 14 residues. Germline assignment: CDR1 MRHNA and CDR2 SNTAGT. V was clipped by 3 bases and J by 2 bases, with 8 bases between them. CDR3: CASSEEGGNQPQHF. In DNA form, the CDR3 reads TGTGCCAGCAGTGAAGAGGGAGGCAATCAGCCCCAGCATTTT.

The V call is TRBV6-1, the J call TRBJ1-1; no clear D gene. V was clipped by 4 bases and J by 1 base, with 7 bases between them. The CDR3 has 13 amino acids. Germline V CDR1 and CDR2: MNHNS, SASEGT. The CDR3 is CASSVAGNTEAFF. For the CDR3, the DNA is TGTGCCAGCAGTGTGGCGGGGAACACTGAAGCTTTCTTT.